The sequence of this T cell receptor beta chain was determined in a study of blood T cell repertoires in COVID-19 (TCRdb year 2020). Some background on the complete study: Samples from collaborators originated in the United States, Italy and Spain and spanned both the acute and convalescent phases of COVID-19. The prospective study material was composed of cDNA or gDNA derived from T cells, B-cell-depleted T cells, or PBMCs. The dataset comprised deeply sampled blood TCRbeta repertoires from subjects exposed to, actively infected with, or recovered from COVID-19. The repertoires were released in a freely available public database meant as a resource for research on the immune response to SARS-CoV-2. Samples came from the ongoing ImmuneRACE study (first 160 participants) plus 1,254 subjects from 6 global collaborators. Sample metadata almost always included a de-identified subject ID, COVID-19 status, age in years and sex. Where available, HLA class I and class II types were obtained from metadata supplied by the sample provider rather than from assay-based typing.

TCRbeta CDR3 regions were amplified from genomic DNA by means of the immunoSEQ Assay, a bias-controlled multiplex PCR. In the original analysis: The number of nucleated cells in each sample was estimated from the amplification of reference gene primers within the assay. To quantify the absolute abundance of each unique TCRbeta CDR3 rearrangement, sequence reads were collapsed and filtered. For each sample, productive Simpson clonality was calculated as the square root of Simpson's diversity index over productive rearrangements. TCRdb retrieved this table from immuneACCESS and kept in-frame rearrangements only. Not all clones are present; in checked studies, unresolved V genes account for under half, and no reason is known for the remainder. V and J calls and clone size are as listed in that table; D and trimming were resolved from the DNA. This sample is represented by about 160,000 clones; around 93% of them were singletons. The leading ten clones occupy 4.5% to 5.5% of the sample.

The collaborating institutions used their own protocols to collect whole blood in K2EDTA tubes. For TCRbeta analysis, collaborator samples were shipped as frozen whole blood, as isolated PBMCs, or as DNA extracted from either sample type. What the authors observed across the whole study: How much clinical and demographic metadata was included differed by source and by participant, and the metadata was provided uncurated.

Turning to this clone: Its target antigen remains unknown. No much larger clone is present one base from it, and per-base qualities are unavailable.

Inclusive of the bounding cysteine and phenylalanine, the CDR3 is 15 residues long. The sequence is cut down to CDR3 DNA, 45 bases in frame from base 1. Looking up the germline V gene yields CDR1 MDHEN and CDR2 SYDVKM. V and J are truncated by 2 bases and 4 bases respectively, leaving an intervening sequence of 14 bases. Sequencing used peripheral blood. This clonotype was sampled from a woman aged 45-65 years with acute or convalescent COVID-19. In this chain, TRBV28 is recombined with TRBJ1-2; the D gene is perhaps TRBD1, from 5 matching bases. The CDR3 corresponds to CASSLPQGPPYGYTF. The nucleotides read TGTGCCAGCAGTTTACCCCAGGGTCCCCCCTATGGCTACACCTTC.